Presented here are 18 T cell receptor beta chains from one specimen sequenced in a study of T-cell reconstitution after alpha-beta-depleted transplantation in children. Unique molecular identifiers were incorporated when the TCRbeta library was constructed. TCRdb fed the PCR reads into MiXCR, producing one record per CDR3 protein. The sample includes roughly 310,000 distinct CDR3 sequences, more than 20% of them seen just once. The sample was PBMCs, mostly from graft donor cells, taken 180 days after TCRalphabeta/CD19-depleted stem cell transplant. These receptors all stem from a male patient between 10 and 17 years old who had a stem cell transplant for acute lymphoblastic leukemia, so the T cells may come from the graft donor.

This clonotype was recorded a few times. CDR3 bases: TGTGCCAGTTCCACCCCCAGGACGGGTGGGTATGGCTACACCTTC. It yields the protein CASSTPRTGGYGYTF. This chain connects TRBV6-1 to TRBJ1-2; D is unclear. The CDR3 is made up of 15 amino acids. Germline V gene sequence: CDR1 MNHNS, CDR2 SASEGT. Trimming took off 9 bases at V and 5 bases at J, with 22 bases between the two ends.

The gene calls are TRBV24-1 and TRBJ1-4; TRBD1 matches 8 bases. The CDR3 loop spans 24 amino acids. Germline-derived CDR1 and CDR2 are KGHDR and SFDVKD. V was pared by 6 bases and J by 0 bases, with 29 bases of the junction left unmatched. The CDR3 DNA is TGTGCCACCAGTTTTAGGGAGGGGACAGGAGCGACTAACATTCCGCGTACAACTAATGAAAAACTGTTTTTT. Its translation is CATSFREGTGATNIPRTTNEKLFF.

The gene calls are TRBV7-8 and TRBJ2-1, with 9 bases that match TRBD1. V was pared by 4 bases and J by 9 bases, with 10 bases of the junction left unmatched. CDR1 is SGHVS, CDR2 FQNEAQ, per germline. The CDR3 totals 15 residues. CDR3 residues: CASSSRDRVGGEQFF. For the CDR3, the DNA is TGTGCCAGCAGCTCCCGGGACAGGGTAGGGGGTGAGCAGTTCTTC.

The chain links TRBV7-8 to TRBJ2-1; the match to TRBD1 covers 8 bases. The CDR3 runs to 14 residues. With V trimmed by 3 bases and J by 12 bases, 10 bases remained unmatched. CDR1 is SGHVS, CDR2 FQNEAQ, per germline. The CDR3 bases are TGTGCCAGCAGCTTGGCACCGGGACAGGTTGGGCAGTTCTTC. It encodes CASSLAPGQVGQFF. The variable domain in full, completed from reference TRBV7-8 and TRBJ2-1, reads GAGVSQSPRYKVAKRGQDVALRCDPISGHVSLFWYQQALGQGPEFLTYFQNEAQLDKSGLPSDRFFAERPEGSVSTLKIQRTQQEDSAVYLCASSLAPGQVGQFFGPGTRLTVL.

The CDR3 nucleotides read TGCAGTGCTACCGCCCCCCCGGATGAGCAGTTCTTC. Its translation is CSATAPPDEQFF. This chain connects TRBV20-1 to TRBJ2-1; unclear D gene. This CDR3 is built from 12 residues. Trimming pared 4 bases from V and 8 bases from J, leaving 12 bases between. The germline V gene encodes CDR1 DFQATT and CDR2 SNEGSKA (reference sequence).

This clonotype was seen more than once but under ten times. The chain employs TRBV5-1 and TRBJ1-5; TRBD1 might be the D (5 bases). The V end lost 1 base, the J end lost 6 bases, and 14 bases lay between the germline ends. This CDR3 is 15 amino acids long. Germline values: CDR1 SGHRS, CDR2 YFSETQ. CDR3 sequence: CASSLRGYGSQPQHF. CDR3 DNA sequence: TGCGCCAGCAGCTTGCGGGGGTATGGGTCTCAGCCCCAGCATTTT.

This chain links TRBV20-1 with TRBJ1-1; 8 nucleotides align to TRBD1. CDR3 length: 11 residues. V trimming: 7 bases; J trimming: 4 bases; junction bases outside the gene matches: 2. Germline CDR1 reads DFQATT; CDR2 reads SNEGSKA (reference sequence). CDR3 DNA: TGCAGTGGCACAGGGGGCACTGAAGCTTTCTTT. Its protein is CSGTGGTEAFF.

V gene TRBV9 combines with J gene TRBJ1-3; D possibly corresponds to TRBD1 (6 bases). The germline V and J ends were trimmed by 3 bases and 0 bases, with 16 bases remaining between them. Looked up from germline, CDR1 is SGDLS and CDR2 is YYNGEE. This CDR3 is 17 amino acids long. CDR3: CASSAGTPGYSGNTIYF. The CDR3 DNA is TGTGCCAGCAGCGCAGGGACACCAGGTTACTCTGGAAACACCATATATTTT.

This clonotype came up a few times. The CDR3 DNA sequence: TGTGCCAGCACCAAGACAGGTCCGTCCTACGAGCAGTACTTC. Encoded protein: CASTKTGPSYEQYF. The chain recombines TRBV12-3 or TRBV12-4 with TRBJ2-7; the D gene is possibly TRBD1 (6 bases). The CDR3 extends over 14 amino acids. Trimming took off 7 bases at V and 1 base at J, with 14 bases between the two ends.

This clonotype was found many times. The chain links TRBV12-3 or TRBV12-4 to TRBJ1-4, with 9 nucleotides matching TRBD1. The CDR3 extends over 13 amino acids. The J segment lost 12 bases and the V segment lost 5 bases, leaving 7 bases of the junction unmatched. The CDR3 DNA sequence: TGTGCCAGCAGTCCAAGGACAGGGGCGCAACTGTTTTTT. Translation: CASSPRTGAQLFF.

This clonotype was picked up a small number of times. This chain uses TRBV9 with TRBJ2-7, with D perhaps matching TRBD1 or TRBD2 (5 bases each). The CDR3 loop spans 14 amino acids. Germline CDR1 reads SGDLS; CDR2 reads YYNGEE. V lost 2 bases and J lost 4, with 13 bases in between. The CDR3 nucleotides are TGTGCCAGCAGCGTTAATCAGGGAGCGTACGAGCAGTACTTC. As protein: CASSVNQGAYEQYF.

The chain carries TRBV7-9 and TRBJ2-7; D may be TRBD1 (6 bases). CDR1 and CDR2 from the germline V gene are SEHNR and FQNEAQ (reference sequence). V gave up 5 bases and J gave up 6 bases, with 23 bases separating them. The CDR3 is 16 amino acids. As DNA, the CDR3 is TGTGCCAGCAGCCCTATCAGGGGAACCGGGCTGGGCGAGCAGTACTTC. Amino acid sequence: CASSPIRGTGLGEQYF.

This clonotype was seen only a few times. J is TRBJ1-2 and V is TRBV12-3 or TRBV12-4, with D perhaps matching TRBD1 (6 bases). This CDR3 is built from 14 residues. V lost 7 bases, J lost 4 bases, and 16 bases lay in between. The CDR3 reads CASTSGVGGYGYTF. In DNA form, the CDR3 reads TGTGCCAGCACCTCAGGGGTCGGTGGCTATGGCTACACCTTC.

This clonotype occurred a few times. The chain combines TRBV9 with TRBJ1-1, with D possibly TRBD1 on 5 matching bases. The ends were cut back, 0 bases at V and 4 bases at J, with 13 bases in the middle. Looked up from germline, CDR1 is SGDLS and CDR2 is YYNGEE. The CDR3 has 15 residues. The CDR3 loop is CASSVDGTGATEAFF. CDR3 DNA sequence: TGTGCCAGCAGCGTAGACGGGACTGGGGCCACTGAAGCTTTCTTT.

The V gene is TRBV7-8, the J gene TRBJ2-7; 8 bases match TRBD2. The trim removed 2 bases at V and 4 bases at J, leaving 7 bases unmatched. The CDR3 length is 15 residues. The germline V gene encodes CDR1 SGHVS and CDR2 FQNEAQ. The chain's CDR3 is CASSLPPKRGYEQYF. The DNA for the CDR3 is TGTGCCAGCAGCTTACCCCCAAAGCGGGGGTACGAGCAGTACTTC.

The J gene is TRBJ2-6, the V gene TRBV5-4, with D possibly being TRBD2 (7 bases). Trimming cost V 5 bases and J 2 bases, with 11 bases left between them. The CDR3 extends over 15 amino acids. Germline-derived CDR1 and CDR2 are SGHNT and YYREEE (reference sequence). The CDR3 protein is CASSWGGPGANVLTF. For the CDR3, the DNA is TGTGCCAGCAGTTGGGGGGGCCCTGGGGCCAACGTCCTGACTTTC.

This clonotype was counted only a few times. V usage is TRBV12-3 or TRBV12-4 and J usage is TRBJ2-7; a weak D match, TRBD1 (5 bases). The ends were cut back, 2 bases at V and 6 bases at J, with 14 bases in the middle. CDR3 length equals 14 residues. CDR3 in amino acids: CASSLWGNTGEQYF. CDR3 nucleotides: TGTGCCAGCAGTTTATGGGGAAATACAGGCGAGCAGTACTTC.

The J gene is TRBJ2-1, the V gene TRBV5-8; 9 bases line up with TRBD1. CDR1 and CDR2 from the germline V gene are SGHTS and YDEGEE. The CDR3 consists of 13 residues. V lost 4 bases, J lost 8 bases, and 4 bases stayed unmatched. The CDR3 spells CASSRGQGHEQFF. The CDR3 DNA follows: TGTGCCAGCAGCAGGGGACAGGGCCATGAGCAGTTCTTC.